This TCR beta chain was recovered during a study of cytomegalovirus exposure and HLA in healthy donors. Regarding the study as a whole: The majority of CMV-associated TCR beta chains were reported as apparently HLA-restricted in a later analysis. Some TCR beta chains (more than 150 of them) were listed as cytomegalovirus-associated. Another analysis was done later, and it associated 16,951 TCR beta sequences with HLA alleles at 0.05 false discovery rate. Other equally common chains were less clonally expanded than HLA-associated TCR beta chains, a later analysis showed.

The CDR3 consists of 16 residues. V lost 3 bases to trimming and J lost 3 bases, with 19 bases between them. Germline V gives CDR1 SGHTS, CDR2 YDEGEE. A multiplex PCR was run with 60 Vbeta primers and 13 Jbeta primers. Here immunoSEQ multiplex PCR was the method, and the copy in TCRdb shows in-frame clones only, minus some. The table shows approximately 130,000 clones, with more than 70% occurring only once. Remarks on this clone: The antigen is not known.

This chain links TRBV5-8 with TRBJ2-7; weak D call: TRBD1 (6 bases). Sequencing input: PBMCs. The clonotype was recovered from a man in his forties or fifties in good health and CMV-seropositive. CDR3 DNA sequence: TGTGCCAGCAGCTCCCCACAGGGAACCCAATACTACGAGCAGTACTTC. It translates to CASSSPQGTQYYEQYF.